The rows below give T cell receptor beta chains drawn from one sample of a study of blood T cell repertoires in COVID-19. Here immunoSEQ multiplex PCR was the method, and the copy in TCRdb shows in-frame clones only, minus some. Of 110,000 or so clones in the sample, around 89% were seen once. Sequenced input: peripheral blood. All receptors come from a woman aged 50 to 60 with acute or convalescent COVID-19. Both conserved end residues are part of each CDR3. D genes are given only for firm matches. Clone size, where shown, is once, few, many, or a class for clones that have expanded.

clone size	D gene	V gene	J gene	CDR3 length	CDR3 DNA	CDR3 protein
.	TRBD1	TRBV29-1	TRBJ1-2	14	TGCAGCGTTGCCTTCGACCGGGACAGGGATGGCTACACCTTC	CSVAFDRDRDGYTF
.	.	TRBV30	TRBJ1-1	13	TGTGCCTGGAGCGAGCAGGGGAACACTGAAGCTTTCTTT	CAWSEQGNTEAFF
.	TRBD1	TRBV28	TRBJ1-2	19	TGTGCCAGCAGTTTTACCCGGACAGGGAAAAGGACGCTTAACTATGGCTACACCTTC	CASSFTRTGKRTLNYGYTF
.	.	TRBV4-3	TRBJ2-1	14	TGCGCCAGCAGCCAAGTGAGTCTCCACAATGAGCAGTTCTTC	CASSQVSLHNEQFF
few	TRBD1	TRBV6-5	TRBJ1-1	15	TGTGCCAGCAGTTACCACAGGGGGCTTGGCACTGAAGCTTTCTTT	CASSYHRGLGTEAFF
.	TRBD1	TRBV6-5	TRBJ1-2	12	TGTGCCAGCACCACAGGACAGGGTGCCTACACCTTC	CASTTGQGAYTF
.	.	TRBV11-2	TRBJ1-4	16	TGTGCCAGCAGCTCCCTTCGGTCAGGGGTGGGTGAAAAACTGTTTTTT	CASSSLRSGVGEKLFF
once	TRBD1	TRBV28	TRBJ2-2	16	TGTGCCAGCAGTGCACCGGGACAGGGGGGCAGCGGGGAGCTGTTTTTT	CASSAPGQGGSGELFF
.	.	TRBV30	TRBJ1-1	13	TGTGCCTGGAGTGGACAGTTTGGGGAAAGAGCTTTCTTT	CAWSGQFGERAFF
.	.	TRBV6-6	TRBJ2-7	15	TGTGCCAGCAGTCGATCCCGGACAGCGAGTTACGAGCAGTACTTC	CASSRSRTASYEQYF
.	.	TRBV19	TRBJ2-7	14	TGTGCCAGTAGTCCGACACAGGAGTCAAGGGAGCAGTACTTC	CASSPTQESREQYF
.	TRBD1	TRBV3-1/TRBV3-2	TRBJ2-7	15	TGTGCCAGCAGCCAATACGGGACAGGGGGGTGGGAGCAGTACTTC	CASSQYGTGGWEQYF
.	TRBD1	TRBV6-2/TRBV6-3	TRBJ1-5	17	TGTGCCAGCAGTTATAGACAGGGGAGGAGTAGCAATCAGCCCCAGCATTTT	CASSYRQGRSSNQPQHF
.	.	TRBV28	TRBJ2-5	14	TGTGCCAGCAGTCGGCCGGGACTCCAAGAGACCCAGTACTTC	CASSRPGLQETQYF
.	.	TRBV27	TRBJ1-2	15	TGTGCCAGCAACTATCCTATGAGAGAGGAGGGTTGGTACACCTTC	CASNYPMREEGWYTF
.	.	TRBV7-8	TRBJ2-2	16	TGTGCCAGCAGCCCGACAGGTTTCGCGAACACCGGGGAGCTGTTTTTT	CASSPTGFANTGELFF
.	.	TRBV3-1/TRBV3-2	TRBJ2-5	14	TGTGCCAGCAGCCAAGCGACAGCCGGAGAGACCCAGTACTTC	CASSQATAGETQYF
.	.	TRBV24-1	TRBJ2-4	13	TGTGCCACCAGTGACCCCGGACAGAGAAAACAGTACTTC	CATSDPGQRKQYF
few	.	TRBV7-9	TRBJ1-5	14	TGTGCCAGCAGCTTACAGGGGCTGGATCAGCCCCAGCATTTT	CASSLQGLDQPQHF
.	.	TRBV11-2	TRBJ1-2	17	TGTGCCAGCAGCTCCTTTGACTCGGACAGCGCCAACTATGGCTACACCTTC	CASSSFDSDSANYGYTF
.	TRBD1	TRBV2	TRBJ1-6	13	TGTGCCAGCAGCCTAACAAGACAGGGGACCCTCCACTTT	CASSLTRQGTLHF
few	TRBD1	TRBV19	TRBJ1-5	13	TGTGCCAGTTGGGGACAGGGGTTTCAGCCCCAGCATTTT	CASWGQGFQPQHF
.	.	TRBV5-5	TRBJ2-5	13	TGTGCCAGCGGAACAGGAGCATTTGAGACCCAGTACTTC	CASGTGAFETQYF
.	.	TRBV3-1/TRBV3-2	TRBJ2-7	14	TGTGCCAGCAGCCCCGATGGGGGGGGGCGGAGGCAGTACTTC	CASSPDGGGRRQYF
.	.	TRBV6-5	TRBJ2-7	14	TGTGCCAGCAGTTACTCGAACAGTCTCTACGAGCAGTACTTC	CASSYSNSLYEQYF
.	.	TRBV25-1	TRBJ1-5	15	TGTGCCAGCAGTGAATCCGCAGCGTGGTATCAGCCCCAGCATTTT	CASSESAAWYQPQHF
.	TRBD1	TRBV3-1/TRBV3-2	TRBJ1-4	16	TGTGCCAGCAGCCACGGACAGGGGGACACTAATGAAAAACTGTTTTTT	CASSHGQGDTNEKLFF
.	.	TRBV14	TRBJ1-2	16	TGTGCCAGCAGCCTTCTACCGACAGGACCCACCTATGGCTACACCTTC	CASSLLPTGPTYGYTF
.	.	TRBV6-5	TRBJ1-5	13	TGTGCGTCCGTCGGGGGGGCTGGCCAGCCCCAGCATTTT	CASVGGAGQPQHF
.	.	TRBV7-9	TRBJ2-7	12	TGTGCCAGCAGCCGAGGGCCAGGCGAGCAGTACTTC	CASSRGPGEQYF
.	TRBD2	TRBV19	TRBJ2-7	15	TGTGCCAGTAGTGGAGGGACTAGCGGGGGCTACGAGCAGTACTTC	CASSGGTSGGYEQYF
.	.	TRBV13	TRBJ1-1	11	TGTGCCAGCTCTCCGAACACTGAAGCTTTCTTT	CASSPNTEAFF
.	.	TRBV5-1	TRBJ1-6	14	TGCGCCAGCAGCTTGGACGAGGCTAATTCACCCCTCCACTTT	CASSLDEANSPLHF
.	TRBD1	TRBV2	TRBJ1-4	14	TGTGCCAGCAGCGCCGTCCCGGGACAGGGGGAACTGTTTTTT	CASSAVPGQGELFF
once	TRBD1	TRBV24-1	TRBJ2-1	17	TGTGCCACCAGTGCCGAACCGGGACAGGGGTCCTACAATGAGCAGTTCTTC	CATSAEPGQGSYNEQFF
.	.	TRBV6-6	TRBJ2-5	15	TGTGCCACCCTACCCGCGGGTGAGATAAAGGAGACCCAGTACTTC	CATLPAGEIKETQYF
few	.	TRBV7-3	TRBJ1-2	16	TGTGCCAGCAGCTTAACCCCAATGACAGGCCCCTATGGCTACACCTTC	CASSLTPMTGPYGYTF